Below, 29 T cell receptor beta chains from the same sample are listed, as sequenced in a study of shared clonotypes between healthy human individuals. Generated by immunoSEQ multiplex PCR, the TCRdb table keeps only in-frame clones and is missing some. Among under 1,100,000 clones, around four fifths were seen once, and the ten largest hold roughly 1.4%. Sequenced input: memory CD4+ T cells sorted from blood. The subset denotes: CD45RA-negative fraction. The receptors shown here come from a young man in good health.

The rearrangement uses TRBV7-9 and TRBJ2-7; 12 nucleotides match TRBD2. The CDR3 length is 14 residues. V was pared by 5 bases and J by 5 bases, with 4 bases of the junction left unmatched. Germline V CDR1 and CDR2: SEHNR, FQNEAQ (reference sequence). The CDR3 nucleotides are TGTGCCAGCAGCGGACGACTAGCGGGAGACGAGCAGTACTTC. Its protein product is CASSGRLAGDEQYF.

The CDR3 bases are TGTGCCAGCAGCTTAGGTGAGAGGTACGAGCAGTACTTC. Protein product: CASSLGERYEQYF. The chain couples TRBV5-4 to TRBJ2-7, with no clear D. The CDR3 consists of 13 residues. The germline V gene has CDR1 SGHNT and CDR2 YYREEE (reference sequence). V lost 2 bases and J 4 bases, leaving 10 bases between the germline ends. The complete variable domain, with remaining parts taken from reference TRBV5-4 and TRBJ2-7, reads ETGVTQSPTHLIKTRGQQVTLRCSSQSGHNTVSWYQQALGQGPQFIFQYYREEENGRGNFPPRFSGLQFPNYSSELNVNALELDDSALYLCASSLGERYEQYFGPGTRLTVT.

The chain carries TRBV7-9 and TRBJ2-7; 10 nucleotides align to TRBD2. Germline V lookup: CDR1 SEHNR, CDR2 FQNEAQ (reference sequence). Trimming took 5 bases from V and 6 from J; bases not matched to a gene: 16. The CDR3 is 17 amino acids. In DNA form, the CDR3 reads TGTGCCAGCAGCCTCGGGCGATTCAGCGGGGGGGTCTCCGAGCAGTACTTC. This gives the protein CASSLGRFSGGVSEQYF.

The table lists this clone with a count of one. This rearrangement joins TRBV29-1 to TRBJ2-2, with D perhaps TRBD1 or TRBD2 (5 bases each). V dropped 5 bases and J dropped 5 bases, with 15 bases sitting between them. CDR1 is SQVTM and CDR2 is ANQGSEA in the germline V gene. The CDR3 sequence is 14 residues long. Here the CDR3 reads CSVTTLGRTGELFF. The CDR3 DNA reads TGCAGCGTTACTACCTTGGGACGGACCGGGGAGCTGTTTTTT.

This chain connects TRBV11-2 to TRBJ2-7; possibly TRBD2 for D (5 bases). This CDR3 comprises 17 residues. V was pared by 0 bases and J by 7 bases, with 22 bases between. Germline CDR1 and CDR2: SGHAT and FQNNGV. This chain's CDR3 is CASSLDLPPAATGEQYF. The CDR3 nucleotides read TGTGCCAGCAGCTTAGATCTCCCCCCAGCGGCCACGGGGGAGCAGTACTTC.

The chain combines TRBV5-1 with TRBJ2-7; 11 bases map to TRBD2. CDR1 is SGHRS, CDR2 YFSETQ, per germline. J gave up 1 base and V 3 bases, and 6 bases lay outside the gene matches. The CDR3 runs to 16 residues. The CDR3 region has the DNA TGCGCCAGCAGCTCGTCTCTAGCGGGAGGATCCTACGAGCAGTACTTC. This sequence encodes CASSSSLAGGSYEQYF.

This clone was seen only once. The chain links TRBV2 to TRBJ2-2; TRBD2 aligns across 10 bases. Germline V lookup: CDR1 SNHLY, CDR2 FYNNEI. The CDR3 contains 16 residues. With V trimmed by 6 bases and J by 0 bases, 4 bases remained unmatched. The CDR3 reads CASRLGLAANTGELFF. In DNA form, the CDR3 reads TGTGCCAGCAGACTTGGACTAGCGGCGAACACCGGGGAGCTGTTTTTT.

The rearrangement joins TRBV11-3 to TRBJ2-3, with no clear D. Germline assignment: CDR1 SGHNT and CDR2 YENEEA. The CDR3 runs to 14 residues. Trimming took 4 bases from V and 1 from J, leaving 9 bases between them. The CDR3 DNA is TGTGCCAGCAGCTCCAGGACCGGCACAGATACGCAGTATTTT. Amino acid sequence: CASSSRTGTDTQYF.

The chain couples TRBV5-1 to TRBJ2-6; no clear D. The CDR3 is made up of 18 amino acids. Germline CDR1 reads SGHRS; CDR2 reads YFSETQ. The germline V and J ends were trimmed by 4 bases and 0 bases, with 17 bases remaining between them. The DNA for the CDR3 is TGCGCCAGCAGCCCTAACCCGGGTACCAACTCTGGGGCCAACGTCCTGACTTTC. This codes for CASSPNPGTNSGANVLTF.

The chain recombines TRBV30 with TRBJ1-5, with a weak D call TRBD1 (5 bases). Germline CDR1 reads GTSNPN; CDR2 reads SVGIG (reference sequence). This CDR3 has 19 residues. Trimming pared 0 bases from V and 0 bases from J, leaving 21 bases between. Written as DNA, the CDR3 is TGTGCCTGGAGTGTTGGAGACAGCGTACTTCCCCGTAGCAATCAGCCCCAGCATTTT. Protein product: CAWSVGDSVLPRSNQPQHF.

The chain combines TRBV10-3 with TRBJ1-2, with TRBD1 identical over 8 bases. The CDR3 has 15 residues. J was trimmed by 4 bases and V by 7 bases; bases with no gene match: 11. From germline, CDR1 is ENHRY and CDR2 SYGVKD. DNA of the CDR3: TGTGCCATCACCGGACAGGGAATGGCTAGCTATGGCTACACCTTC. This codes for CAITGQGMASYGYTF.

The chain carries TRBV14 and TRBJ1-1; perhaps TRBD1 as D (6 bases). The CDR3 runs 13 residues. Germline V gene data show CDR1 as SGHDN and CDR2 as FVKESK. Trimming cost V 3 bases and J 4 bases, with 9 bases left between them. The CDR3 here is CASSHNRVTEAFF. CDR3 coding DNA: TGTGCCAGCAGCCATAACAGGGTCACTGAAGCTTTCTTT.

Details on this clone: The sample carries other DNA sequences with the same CDR3. The chain has TRBV7-2 and TRBJ2-1; D not resolved. Germline V gene lookup returns CDR1 SGHTA and CDR2 FQGNSA. The CDR3 runs to 13 residues. V lost 3 bases, J lost 7 bases, and 10 bases lay in between. The CDR3 sequence: CASSLARMNEQFF. CDR3 DNA: TGTGCCAGCAGCTTGGCTAGAATGAATGAGCAGTTCTTC.

This clone was detected only once. J is TRBJ1-3 and V is TRBV19; D unresolved. Germline CDR1 LNHDA, CDR2 SQIVND (reference sequence). Trimming left V 10 bases short and J 1 base short, with 11 bases between. The CDR3 runs to 13 residues. Here the CDR3 DNA reads TGTGCCACGGAGTCGACGTCTGGAAACACCATATATTTT. Its protein is CATESTSGNTIYF.

The CDR3 bases are TGTGCCAGTAAACAGGGACAGGGGTCGCATTTTCGCTATGGCTACACCTTC. Its protein is CASKQGQGSHFRYGYTF. The chain carries TRBV19 and TRBJ1-2, with TRBD1 matching 10 bases. This CDR3 contains 17 residues. The V gene's germline CDR1 is LNHDA and CDR2 SQIVND (reference sequence). V lost 7 bases to trimming and J lost 4 bases; unmatched junction nucleotides: 15.

In this sample, this clone turned up many times. The chain couples TRBV19 to TRBJ1-5, with 9 bases that match TRBD1. The trim removed 1 base at V and 6 bases at J, leaving 7 bases unmatched. The CDR3 extends over 16 amino acids. Germline CDR1 and CDR2: LNHDA and SQIVND (reference sequence). The CDR3 region has the DNA TGTGCCAGTAGTATAGCAGGCGGGACAGGGTTTCAGCCCCAGCATTTT. This sequence encodes CASSIAGGTGFQPQHF.

This clone was recorded many times. The genes are TRBV11-3 and TRBJ2-7, with TRBD2 as a possible D gene (6 bases). V lost 10 bases, J lost 12 bases, and 19 bases lay in between. The CDR3 sequence is 11 residues long. Per the germline V gene, CDR1 is SGHNT and CDR2 is YENEEA. CDR3 bases: TGTGCCACCCCCAAGAGGAGGGATCCGTACTTC. Its translation is CATPKRRDPYF.

J is TRBJ1-2 and V is TRBV6-6; 7 nucleotides align to TRBD1. The CDR3 runs 14 residues. Losses at the gene ends were 6 bases for V and 4 bases for J; bases not matched to a gene: 8. Per the germline V gene, CDR1 is MNHNY and CDR2 is SVGAGI (reference sequence). Here the CDR3 reads CASSRGGGSYGYTF. The DNA of the CDR3 is TGTGCCAGCAGCCGAGGGGGCGGGAGCTATGGCTACACCTTC.

This chain joins TRBV15 and TRBJ2-5, with 10 bases lining up with TRBD2. In germline, CDR1 is LNHNV, CDR2 YYDKDF (reference sequence). The CDR3 has 17 amino acids. After removal of 0 bases from V and 6 bases from J, the junction contained 10 bases not matched to a gene. CDR3 amino acids: CATSRDSPGTSVQTQYF. As DNA, the CDR3 is TGTGCCACCAGCAGAGATAGCCCCGGGACTAGCGTACAGACCCAGTACTTC.

A few counts support this clone. The chain is built from TRBV15 and TRBJ1-5; D gene ambiguous. Trimming cost V 1 base and J 2 bases, with 9 bases left between them. CDR1 is LNHNV and CDR2 is YYDKDF in the germline V gene (reference sequence). This CDR3 has 15 amino acids. CDR3 region: CATSRGAHGNQPQHF. In DNA form, the CDR3 reads TGTGCCACCAGCAGAGGGGCGCATGGCAATCAGCCCCAGCATTTT.

J is TRBJ1-6 and V is TRBV30; D is perhaps TRBD1 (5 bases). Germline lookup yields CDR1 GTSNPN and CDR2 SVGIG (reference sequence). CDR3 size: 13 residues. V lost 3 bases and J lost 9, with 12 bases in between. CDR3 bases: TGTGCCTGGAGAACTTATGGGGGTTCACCCCTCCACTTT. Translating it yields CAWRTYGGSPLHF.

The V and J genes are TRBV2 and TRBJ1-1, with unresolved D. Trimming removed 6 bases from V and 1 base from J, with 9 bases in between. The germline V gene has CDR1 SNHLY and CDR2 FYNNEI. CDR3 length: 13 amino acids. Written as DNA, the CDR3 is TGTGCCAGCAGGGAGGAGGCGAACACTGAAGCTTTCTTT. This codes for CASREEANTEAFF.

The chain recombines TRBV25-1 with TRBJ2-7, with 8 bases that match TRBD2. Germline CDR1 is MGHDK and CDR2 is SYGVNS. The V and J ends lost 6 bases and 1 base, in that order; junction bases with no gene match: 5. The CDR3 runs 14 residues. The CDR3 here is CASSRAGVSYEQYF. CDR3 sequence (DNA): TGTGCCAGCAGCCGAGCGGGGGTATCCTACGAGCAGTACTTC.

The chain links TRBV28 to TRBJ2-7; D perhaps matches TRBD2 (6 bases). The germline V gene encodes CDR1 MDHEN and CDR2 SYDVKM. The CDR3 has 14 residues. V was pared by 7 bases and J by 4 bases, with 17 bases between. The CDR3 nucleotides are TGTGCCAGCACCACCGGGACTCCAATTTACGAGCAGTACTTC. Protein sequence: CASTTGTPIYEQYF.

This chain links TRBV6-5 with TRBJ1-2, with D unclear. Germline-derived CDR1 and CDR2 are MNHEY and SVGAGI. The CDR3 is 15 amino acids. Trimming shortened V by 6 bases and J by 8 bases, and 22 bases separated the two germline ends. CDR3 amino acids: CASRLSLGFGEGYTF. CDR3 in DNA: TGTGCCAGCAGGCTCTCCCTAGGGTTTGGTGAGGGCTACACCTTC.

The chain uses TRBV4-1 and TRBJ2-3; possible D gene TRBD2, 6 bases. The V gene's germline CDR1 is MGHRA and CDR2 YSYEKL. The CDR3 runs 15 residues. V lost 2 bases and J lost 0, with 9 bases in between. The CDR3 bases are TGCGCCAGCAGCCAAACCGGGACTAGCACAGATACGCAGTATTTT. This gives the protein CASSQTGTSTDTQYF.

This chain's CDR3 is CASRLGLAATDTQYF. The CDR3 DNA reads TGTGCCAGCAGGTTAGGACTAGCGGCCACAGATACGCAGTATTTT. The chain has TRBV27 and TRBJ2-3; 10 bases are shared with TRBD2. Germline values: CDR1 MNHEY, CDR2 SMNVEV (reference sequence). J gave up 2 bases and V 6 bases, and 5 bases lay outside the gene matches. CDR3 size: 15 residues.

Remarks on this clone: This sample also contains other DNA sequences that code for the same CDR3. This sequence joins TRBV4-3 and TRBJ2-7; 10 nucleotides match TRBD1. Germline V gives CDR1 LGHNA, CDR2 YSLEER. J was trimmed by 2 bases and V by 4 bases; bases with no gene match: 5. The CDR3 has 15 amino acids. CDR3 bases: TGCGCCAGCAGCCGAGGGGGACAGGGGACCTACGAGCAGTACTTC. This sequence encodes CASSRGGQGTYEQYF.

Points on this clone: Other DNA sequences from this sample encode an identical CDR3 as well. The chain uses TRBV29-1 and TRBJ2-7, with D unresolved. Germline CDR1 SQVTM, CDR2 ANQGSEA. This CDR3 is built from 11 residues. With 5 bases removed from V and 2 bases from J, the gap between germline ends came to 7 bases. Here the CDR3 reads CSVSGTYEQYF. CDR3 DNA sequence: TGCAGCGTTAGTGGAACCTACGAGCAGTACTTC.